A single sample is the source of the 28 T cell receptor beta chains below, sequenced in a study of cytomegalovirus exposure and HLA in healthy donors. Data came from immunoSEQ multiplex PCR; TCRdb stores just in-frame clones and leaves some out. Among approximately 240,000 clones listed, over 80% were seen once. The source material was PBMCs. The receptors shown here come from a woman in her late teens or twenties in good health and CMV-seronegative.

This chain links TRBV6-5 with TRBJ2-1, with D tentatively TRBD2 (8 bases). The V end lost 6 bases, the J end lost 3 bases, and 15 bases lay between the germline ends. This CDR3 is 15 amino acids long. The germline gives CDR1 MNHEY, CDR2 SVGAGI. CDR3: CASRVAGQNYNEQFF. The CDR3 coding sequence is TGTGCCAGCAGGGTAGCGGGACAGAACTACAATGAGCAGTTCTTC.

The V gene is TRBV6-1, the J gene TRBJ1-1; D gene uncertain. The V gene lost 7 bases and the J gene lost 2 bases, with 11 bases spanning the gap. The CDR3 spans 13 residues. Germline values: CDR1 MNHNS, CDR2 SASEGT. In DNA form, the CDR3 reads TGTGCCAGCAATAGACAAACTAACACTGAAGCTTTCTTT. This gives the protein CASNRQTNTEAFF.

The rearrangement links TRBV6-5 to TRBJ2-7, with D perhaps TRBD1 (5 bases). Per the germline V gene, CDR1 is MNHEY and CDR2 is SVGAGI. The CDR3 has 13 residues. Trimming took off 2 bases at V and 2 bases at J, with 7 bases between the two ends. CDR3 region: CASSYPGTYEQYF. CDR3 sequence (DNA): TGTGCCAGCAGTTACCCAGGGACCTACGAGCAGTACTTC.

The CDR3 DNA reads TGTGCCAGCAGTTTTATTATGGGCCAAACTGAAGCTTTCTTT. Protein: CASSFIMGQTEAFF. The chain combines TRBV27 with TRBJ1-1; D not certain. V dropped 3 bases and J dropped 5 bases, with 13 bases sitting between them. Looked up from germline, CDR1 is MNHEY and CDR2 is SMNVEV (reference sequence). The CDR3 is made up of 14 amino acids.

The CDR3 here is CASSGGQVATNEKLFF. CDR3 coding DNA: TGTGCCAGCAGCGGGGGACAGGTTGCAACTAATGAAAAACTGTTTTTT. This chain joins TRBV9 and TRBJ1-4; 8 bases agree with TRBD1. Trimming took 3 bases from V and 0 from J; bases not matched to a gene: 4. The germline V gene encodes CDR1 SGDLS and CDR2 YYNGEE. CDR3 size: 16 residues.

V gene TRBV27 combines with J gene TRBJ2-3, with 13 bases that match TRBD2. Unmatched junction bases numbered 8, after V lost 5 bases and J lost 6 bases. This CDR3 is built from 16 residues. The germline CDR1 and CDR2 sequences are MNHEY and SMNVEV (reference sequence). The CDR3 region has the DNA TGTGCCAGCAGTCCGCGGGGACTAGCGGGAAGTGATACGCAGTATTTT. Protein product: CASSPRGLAGSDTQYF.

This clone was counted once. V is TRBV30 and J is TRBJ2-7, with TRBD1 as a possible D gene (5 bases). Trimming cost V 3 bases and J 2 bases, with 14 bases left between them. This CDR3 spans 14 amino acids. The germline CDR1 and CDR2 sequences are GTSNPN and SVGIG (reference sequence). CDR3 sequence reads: CAWRGRGLTYEQYF. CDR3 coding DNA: TGTGCCTGGAGGGGGCGTGGGTTGACCTACGAGCAGTACTTC. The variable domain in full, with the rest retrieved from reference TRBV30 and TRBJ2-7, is SQTIHQWPATLVQPVGSPLSLECTVEGTSNPNLYWYRQAAGRGLQLLFYSVGIGQISSEVPQNLSASRPQDRQFILSSKKLLLSDSGFYLCAWRGRGLTYEQYFGPGTRLTVT.

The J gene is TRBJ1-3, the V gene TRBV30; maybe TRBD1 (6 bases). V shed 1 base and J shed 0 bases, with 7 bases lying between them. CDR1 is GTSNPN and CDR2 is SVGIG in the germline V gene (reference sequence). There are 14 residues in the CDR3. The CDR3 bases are TGTGCCTGGAGTGGGACAGCCTCTGGAAACACCATATATTTT. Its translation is CAWSGTASGNTIYF.

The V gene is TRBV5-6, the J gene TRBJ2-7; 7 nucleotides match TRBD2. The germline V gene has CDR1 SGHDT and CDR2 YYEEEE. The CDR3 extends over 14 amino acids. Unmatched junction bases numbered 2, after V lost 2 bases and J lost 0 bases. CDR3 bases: TGTGCCAGCAGCTTAGCGGGAAGCTCCTACGAGCAGTACTTC. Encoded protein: CASSLAGSSYEQYF.

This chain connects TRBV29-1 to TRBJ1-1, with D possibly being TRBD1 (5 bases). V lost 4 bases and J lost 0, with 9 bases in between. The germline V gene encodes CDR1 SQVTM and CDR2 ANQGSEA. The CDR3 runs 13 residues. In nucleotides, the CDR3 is TGCAGCGTTGTCGGGGGGATGAACACTGAAGCTTTCTTT. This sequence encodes CSVVGGMNTEAFF.

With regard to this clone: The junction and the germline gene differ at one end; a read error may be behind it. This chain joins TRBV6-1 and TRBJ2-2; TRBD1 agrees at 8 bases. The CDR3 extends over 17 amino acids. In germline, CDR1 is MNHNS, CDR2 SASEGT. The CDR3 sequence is CASREDGTGFIGRELFF. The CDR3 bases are TGTGCCAGCAGGGAAGACGGGACAGGTTTTATAGGCCGGGAGCTGTTTTTT.

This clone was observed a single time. The CDR3 DNA reads as TGTGCCAGCAGCTTGGGGTTTAGCCCGAACACCGGGGAGCTGTTTTTT. Translation: CASSLGFSPNTGELFF. The chain is built from TRBV5-6 and TRBJ2-2; no clear D gene. V was trimmed by 0 bases and J by 0 bases, leaving 9 bases between them. CDR1 and CDR2 (germline): SGHDT, YYEEEE. CDR3 length: 16 amino acids. Variable domain in full (rest from reference TRBV5-6 and TRBJ2-2): DAGVTQSPTHLIKTRGQQVTLRCSPKSGHDTVSWYQQALGQGPQFIFQYYEEEERQRGNFPDRFSGHQFPNYSSELNVNALLLGDSALYLCASSLGFSPNTGELFFGEGSRLTVL.

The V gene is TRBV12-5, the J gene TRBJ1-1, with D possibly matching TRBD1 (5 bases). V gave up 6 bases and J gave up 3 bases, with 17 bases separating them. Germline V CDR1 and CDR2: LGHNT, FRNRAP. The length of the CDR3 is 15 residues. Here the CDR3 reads CASGEPFGGYTEAFF. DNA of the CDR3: TGTGCTAGTGGGGAACCCTTCGGGGGATACACTGAAGCTTTCTTT.

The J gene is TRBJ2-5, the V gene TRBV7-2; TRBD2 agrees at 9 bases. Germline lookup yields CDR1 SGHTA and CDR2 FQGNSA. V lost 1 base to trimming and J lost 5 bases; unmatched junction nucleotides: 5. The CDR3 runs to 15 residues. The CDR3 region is CASSLVAGVSETQYF. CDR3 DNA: TGTGCCAGCAGCTTAGTAGCGGGAGTAAGTGAGACCCAGTACTTC. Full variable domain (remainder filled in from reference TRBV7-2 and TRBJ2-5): GAGVSQSPSNKVTEKGKDVELRCDPISGHTALYWYRQSLGQGLEFLIYFQGNSAPDKSGLPSDRFSAERTGGSVSTLTIQRTQQEDSAVYLCASSLVAGVSETQYFGPGTRLLVL.

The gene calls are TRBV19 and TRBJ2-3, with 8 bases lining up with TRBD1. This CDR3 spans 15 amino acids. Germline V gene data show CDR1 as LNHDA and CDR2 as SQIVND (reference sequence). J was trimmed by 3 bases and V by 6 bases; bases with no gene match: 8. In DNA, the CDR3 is TGTGCCAGTAGCCGACAGGGGAGTTATACAGATACGCAGTATTTT. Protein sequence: CASSRQGSYTDTQYF.

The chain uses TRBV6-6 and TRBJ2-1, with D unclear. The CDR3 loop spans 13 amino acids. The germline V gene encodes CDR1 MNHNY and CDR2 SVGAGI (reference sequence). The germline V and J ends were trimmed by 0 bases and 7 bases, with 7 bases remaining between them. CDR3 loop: CASSYSPPNEQFF. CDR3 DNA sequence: TGTGCCAGCAGTTACTCCCCCCCGAATGAGCAGTTCTTC.

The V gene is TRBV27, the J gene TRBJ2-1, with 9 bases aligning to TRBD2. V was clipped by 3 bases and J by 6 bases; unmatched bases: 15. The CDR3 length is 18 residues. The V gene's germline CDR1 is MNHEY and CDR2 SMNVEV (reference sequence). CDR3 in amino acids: CASSFPRVGGRAPNEQFF. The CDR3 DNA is TGTGCCAGCAGTTTTCCACGAGTGGGCGGGAGGGCCCCCAATGAGCAGTTCTTC.

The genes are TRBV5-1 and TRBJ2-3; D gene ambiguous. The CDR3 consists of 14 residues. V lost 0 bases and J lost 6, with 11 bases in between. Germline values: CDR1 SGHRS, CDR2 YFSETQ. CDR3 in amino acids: CASSLDRSYDTQYF. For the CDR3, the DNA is TGCGCCAGCAGCTTGGATAGATCTTATGATACGCAGTATTTT.

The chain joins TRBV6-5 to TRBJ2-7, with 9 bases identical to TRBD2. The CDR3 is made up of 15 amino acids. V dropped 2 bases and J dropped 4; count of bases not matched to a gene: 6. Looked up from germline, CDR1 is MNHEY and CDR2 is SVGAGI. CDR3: CASSYRLAGRYEQYF. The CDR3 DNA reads TGTGCCAGCAGTTACCGGCTAGCGGGAAGGTACGAGCAGTACTTC.

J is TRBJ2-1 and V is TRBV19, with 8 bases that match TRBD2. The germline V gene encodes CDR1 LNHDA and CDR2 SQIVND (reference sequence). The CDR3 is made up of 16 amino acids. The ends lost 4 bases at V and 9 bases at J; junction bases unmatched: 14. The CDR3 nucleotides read TGTGCCAGTAGTACAGGACTAGCTCTACGAGTCTCTGAGCAGTTCTTC. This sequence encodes CASSTGLALRVSEQFF.

The CDR3 nucleotides are TGTGCCTGGAGTGACAGGATTATAGGCAATCAGCCCCAGCATTTT. Protein sequence: CAWSDRIIGNQPQHF. The rearrangement joins TRBV30 to TRBJ1-5; possible D gene TRBD1, 5 bases. V gave up 1 base and J gave up 2 bases, with 12 bases separating them. The CDR3 has 15 residues. CDR1 GTSNPN and CDR2 SVGIG come from the germline V gene (reference sequence).

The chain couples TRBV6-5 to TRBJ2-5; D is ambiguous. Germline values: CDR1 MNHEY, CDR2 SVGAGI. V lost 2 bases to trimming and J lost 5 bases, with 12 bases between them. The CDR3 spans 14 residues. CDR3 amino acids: CASSYVAPPETQYF. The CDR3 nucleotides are TGTGCCAGCAGTTACGTGGCTCCACCTGAGACCCAGTACTTC.

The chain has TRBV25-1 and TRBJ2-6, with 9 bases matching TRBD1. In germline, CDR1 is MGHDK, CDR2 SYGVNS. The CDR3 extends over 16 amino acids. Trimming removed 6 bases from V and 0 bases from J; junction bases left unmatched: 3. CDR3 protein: CASRGQGHSGANVLTF. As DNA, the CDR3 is TGTGCCAGCAGAGGACAGGGGCACTCTGGGGCCAACGTCCTGACTTTC.

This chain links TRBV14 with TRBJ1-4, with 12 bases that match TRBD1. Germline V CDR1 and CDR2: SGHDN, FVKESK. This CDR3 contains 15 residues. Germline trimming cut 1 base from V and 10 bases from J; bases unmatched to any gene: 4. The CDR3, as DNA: TGTGCCAGCAGCCAAGCGGGACAGGGGGCAGGAAAACTGTTTTTT. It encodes CASSQAGQGAGKLFF.

In DNA, the CDR3 is TGTGCCACCTCCCTCGGACAGGAGAACACCGGGGAGCTGTTTTTT. As protein: CATSLGQENTGELFF. J is TRBJ2-2 and V is TRBV6-5, with 7 bases fitting TRBD1. The CDR3 contains 15 residues. Germline V gene lookup returns CDR1 MNHEY and CDR2 SVGAGI. Trimming removed 10 bases from V and 1 base from J; junction bases left unmatched: 9.

CDR3 sequence: CASSSLAGSEQFF. The CDR3 bases are TGTGCCAGCAGTTCACTAGCGGGATCTGAGCAGTTCTTC. This chain links TRBV27 with TRBJ2-1; 10 bases map to TRBD2. The CDR3 runs to 13 residues. V was clipped by 4 bases and J by 9 bases; unmatched bases: 3. Germline V lookup: CDR1 MNHEY, CDR2 SMNVEV (reference sequence).

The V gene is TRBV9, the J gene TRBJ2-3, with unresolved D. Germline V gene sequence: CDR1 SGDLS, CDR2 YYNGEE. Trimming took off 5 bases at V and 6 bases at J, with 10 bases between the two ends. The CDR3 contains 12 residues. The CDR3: CASSPVGDTQYF. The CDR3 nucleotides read TGTGCCAGCAGTCCAGTCGGGGATACGCAGTATTTT. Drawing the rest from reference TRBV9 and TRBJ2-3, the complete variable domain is DSGVTQTPKHLITATGQRVTLRCSPRSGDLSVYWYQQSLDQGLQFLIQYYNGEERAKGNILERFSAQQFPDLHSELNLSSLELGDSALYFCASSPVGDTQYFGPGTRLTVL.

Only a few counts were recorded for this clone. The DNA of the CDR3 is TGTGCCAGCAGTGAGTTGAAGACAATCTTCGGCACAGATACGCAGTATTTT. This codes for CASSELKTIFGTDTQYF. The J gene is TRBJ2-3, the V gene TRBV25-1; D gene ambiguous. V gave up 3 bases and J gave up 1 base, with 17 bases separating them. Germline CDR1 reads MGHDK; CDR2 reads SYGVNS. This CDR3 comprises 17 residues. Together with reference TRBV25-1 and TRBJ2-3, the CDR3 gives the full variable domain: EADIYQTPRYLVIGTGKKITLECSQTMGHDKMYWYQQDPGMELHLIHYSYGVNSTEKGDLSSESTVSRIRTEHFPLTLESARPSHTSQYLCASSELKTIFGTDTQYFGPGTRLTVL.